Reported below is one T cell receptor (beta chain). Its target antigen remains unknown. No much larger clonotype is one base removed from it; base qualities were not supplied. The germline V gene sets CDR1 to SGHDT and CDR2 to YYEEEE. Including cysteine and phenylalanine, the CDR3 has 14 amino acids. Only the CDR3 DNA is retained, 42 bases long and in frame from the first base. V gives up 3 bases and J gives up 6 bases, and the segment between their germline ends measures 14 bases. Participants in the prospective study were aged about 18 to 90 years, lived in about two dozen United States geographic areas, and enrolled through a virtual design. In the prospective study, participants were assigned to cohorts based on the clinical history participants reported in a screening survey and a study questionnaire. Recovered participants in ImmuneRACE Cohort 3 were defined by two consecutive negative NP/OP PCR tests, clearance by a healthcare professional, or resolution of symptoms. Mobile phlebotomists in the prospective study collected whole blood, serum and a nasopharyngeal or oropharyngeal swab from every participant. Over an approximately 2-month period, participants in the prospective study had the option of providing additional blood draws and questionnaires. Before DNA extraction, prospective study blood samples were shipped either frozen or at room temperature.

The record originates from a study of blood T cell repertoires in COVID-19 (dated by TCRdb to 2020 to 2021). Regarding the complete study: Samples covering the acute and convalescent phases of COVID-19 were provided by collaborators in the United States, Italy and Spain. The repertoires were made available in a free public database intended to serve as a resource for research on the immune response to SARS-CoV-2. Where HLA class I and class II types were available, the types were taken from metadata supplied by the sample provider, not from assay-based typing. Samples were obtained from the ongoing ImmuneRACE study (first 160 participants) and from 950 to 1,500 subjects provided by 6 global collaborators. The dataset comprised deeply sampled blood TCRbeta repertoires from subjects exposed to, actively infected with, or recovered from COVID-19. The prospective study material was composed of cDNA or gDNA derived from T cells, B-cell-depleted T cells, or PBMCs. Sample metadata almost always included a de-identified subject ID, COVID-19 status, age in years and sex.

What the authors observed across the whole study: The amount of clinical and demographic metadata varied by source and participant and was provided uncurated.

The immunoSEQ Assay, a bias-controlled multiplex PCR, was used to amplify TCRbeta CDR3 regions from genomic DNA. Per the source publication's procedure: Nucleated cell counts per sample were estimated from amplification of reference gene primers within the assay. Sequence reads were collapsed and filtered to measure the absolute abundance of every unique TCRbeta CDR3 rearrangement. For each sample, productive Simpson clonality was calculated as the square root of Simpson's diversity index across productive rearrangements. TCRdb took over this immuneACCESS table, retaining in-frame rearrangements with V and J assigned. Such tables are incomplete; in checked studies, under half of the missing clones stem from an unresolved V gene, and the remainder is unexplained. V, J and clone size are those of that table, while D and trimming were read from the DNA. The sample includes roughly 300,000 clones, with about 90% observed a single time. Approximately 0.99% of the sample is taken by the ten largest.

Sequencing was performed on PBMCs or T cells enriched from blood (not recorded which). The V and J genes are TRBV5-6 and TRBJ2-3; the D gene is perhaps TRBD1, from 7 matching bases. This clonotype originated in a woman in her twenties or thirties who had recovered from COVID-19. The CDR3 is CASSSPRGRDTQYF. The DNA sequence is given as TGTGCCAGCAGCTCCCCCAGGGGGAGGGATACGCAGTATTTT.